The 8 T cell receptor beta chains in this list originate from one sample, sequenced in a study of cytomegalovirus exposure and HLA in healthy donors. This table comes from immunoSEQ multiplex PCR, and its TCRdb copy is limited to in-frame clones, with some not included. The table records about 110,000 clones, 88% of them present only once. The specimen sequenced was PBMCs. All receptors come from a woman aged 25 to 39 in good health and CMV-seropositive.

The chain recombines TRBV20-1 with TRBJ1-2; D gene unclear. Germline lookup yields CDR1 DFQATT and CDR2 SNEGSKA (reference sequence). This CDR3 has 11 residues. V was trimmed by 5 bases and J by 6 bases, leaving 10 bases between them. The CDR3 spells CSAGLRDGYTF. CDR3 sequence (DNA): TGCAGTGCTGGACTCCGGGATGGCTACACCTTC.

CDR3 sequence (DNA): TGTGCCAGCAGCCGCGACAGGTTCTCTGGAAACACCATATATTTT. Protein: CASSRDRFSGNTIYF. The chain carries TRBV7-2 and TRBJ1-3, with TRBD1 as a possible D gene (6 bases). The germline gives CDR1 SGHTA, CDR2 FQGNSA. With 5 bases removed from V and 0 bases from J, the gap between germline ends came to 11 bases. This CDR3 has 15 residues.

This chain connects TRBV30 to TRBJ2-7; 8 bases fit TRBD2. V gave up 5 bases and J gave up 4 bases; unmatched junction bases: 16. Germline CDR1 is GTSNPN and CDR2 is SVGIG (reference sequence). The CDR3 spans 16 residues. In DNA form, the CDR3 reads TGTGCCTGGGGCACCGGGCTAGCGGGTTCTGAATACGAGCAGTACTTC. Amino acids: CAWGTGLAGSEYEQYF.

The V and J genes are TRBV5-1 and TRBJ2-5; 9 bases are a match to TRBD1. The V segment lost 5 bases and the J segment 5 bases; nucleotides outside the gene matches: 10. The CDR3 has 15 amino acids. CDR1 and CDR2 from the germline V gene are SGHRS and YFSETQ. Here the CDR3 DNA reads TGCGCCAGCAGTACGACGCGGGACAGGGCTGAGACCCAGTACTTC. Translated: CASSTTRDRAETQYF.

V usage is TRBV5-1 and J usage is TRBJ2-5; D may be TRBD1 (5 bases). V lost 3 bases and J lost 1, with 10 bases in between. The CDR3 totals 14 residues. In germline, CDR1 is SGHRS, CDR2 YFSETQ. The CDR3 is CASSSTAPQETQYF. CDR3 DNA sequence: TGCGCCAGCAGCTCGACAGCCCCCCAAGAGACCCAGTACTTC.

DNA of the CDR3: TGTGCCAGCAGCCTCCCGGGGGGTAAGACTGAAGCTTTCTTT. Translation gives CASSLPGGKTEAFF. The V gene is TRBV5-4, the J gene TRBJ1-1; D may be TRBD1 (5 bases). CDR1 is SGHNT, CDR2 YYREEE, per germline (reference sequence). V was shortened by 4 bases and J by 5 bases, with 15 bases between the two germline ends. The CDR3 contains 14 residues.

This chain links TRBV6-1 with TRBJ2-2, with D possibly being TRBD1 (6 bases). Germline V gene data show CDR1 as MNHNS and CDR2 as SASEGT. The V end was cut by 4 bases, the J end by 1 base, with 10 bases between. This CDR3 is 15 amino acids long. In DNA form, the CDR3 reads TGTGCCAGCAGTGGATGGGGGCTGAACACCGGGGAGCTGTTTTTT. This gives the protein CASSGWGLNTGELFF.

The rearrangement links TRBV11-2 to TRBJ2-1, with D maybe TRBD2 (6 bases). This CDR3 contains 15 residues. The V end was cut by 1 base, the J end by 6 bases, with 13 bases between. From germline, CDR1 is SGHAT and CDR2 FQNNGV. CDR3 in amino acids: CASSLGRGRANEQFF. The CDR3 nucleotides read TGTGCCAGCAGCTTAGGGAGGGGCAGGGCCAATGAGCAGTTCTTC.